This T cell receptor beta chain was captured in a study of breast tumors, draining lymph nodes, adjacent tissues. Axillary draining lymph nodes of breast cancer patients supplied the node samples. Study-wide findings and caveats: Tumor repertoires ranked between lymph nodes and nontumor tissue in diversity, with V and J gene preferences. Data fit most tumor T cells coming from lymph node, expanding in tumor.

The CDR3 contains 14 residues. V shed 7 bases and J shed 11 bases, with 23 bases lying between them. Germline V CDR1 and CDR2: LGHNT, FRNRAP. This clonotype came up a few times. As yet, its antigen is unknown. A much larger clone differs from this one at a single base, so this may be a read error. TCRdb itself ran the multiplex PCR reads through MiXCR, one entry per CDR3 protein. The sample has 150,000 to 200,000 distinct CDR3 sequences, 30% to 35% seen once. The source is a female donor with breast cancer. Some clones in this sample may be carry-over from other donors' samples. The chain carries TRBV12-5 and TRBJ2-5, with D unresolved. The sample consisted of axillary lymph node tissue. The CDR3 protein is CASAPFAAYNEQYF. The CDR3 coding sequence is TGTGCTAGTGCCCCGTTCGCAGCCTACAATGAGCAGTACTTC.